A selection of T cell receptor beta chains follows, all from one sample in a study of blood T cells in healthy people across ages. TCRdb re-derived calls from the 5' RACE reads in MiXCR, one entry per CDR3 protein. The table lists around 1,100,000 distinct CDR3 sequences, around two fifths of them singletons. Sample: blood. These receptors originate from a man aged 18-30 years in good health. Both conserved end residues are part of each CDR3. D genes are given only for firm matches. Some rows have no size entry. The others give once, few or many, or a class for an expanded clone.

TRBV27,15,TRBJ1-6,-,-,CASSLWAGRGSPLHF,TGTGCCAGCAGTTTATGGGCAGGAAGGGGATCACCCCTCCACTTT
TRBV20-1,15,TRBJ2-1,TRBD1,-,CSVLDRERVGNEQFF,TGCAGTGTCCTTGACAGGGAGCGAGTGGGGAATGAGCAGTTCTTC
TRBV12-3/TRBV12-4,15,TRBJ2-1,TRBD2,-,CASSPDAGGDNEQFF,TGTGCCAGCAGTCCTGACGCGGGGGGGGACAATGAGCAGTTCTTC
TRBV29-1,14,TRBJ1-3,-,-,CSVDTVGSGNTIYF,TGCAGCGTTGATACAGTCGGCTCTGGAAACACCATATATTTT
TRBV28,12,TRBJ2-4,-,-,CASSSHLGEQYF,TGTGCCAGCAGTAGCCACTTAGGGGAGCAGTACTTC
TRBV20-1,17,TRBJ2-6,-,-,CSARVKMGAEGANVLTF,TGCAGTGCTAGAGTCAAAATGGGAGCAGAAGGGGCCAACGTCCTGACTTTC
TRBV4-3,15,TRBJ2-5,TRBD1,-,CASSQDQGTGLRQYF,TGCGCCAGCAGCCAAGATCAAGGGACAGGGTTAAGGCAGTACTTC
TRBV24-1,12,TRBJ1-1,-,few,CATSDGGGEAFF,TGTGCCACCAGTGATGGGGGGGGTGAAGCTTTCTTT
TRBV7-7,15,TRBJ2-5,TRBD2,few,CASSSGLAGAETQYF,TGTGCTAGCAGCTCCGGACTAGCGGGGGCAGAGACCCAGTACTTC
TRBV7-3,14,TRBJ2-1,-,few,CASSLMAPFNEQFF,TGTGCCAGCAGCTTAATGGCTCCATTTAATGAGCAGTTCTTC
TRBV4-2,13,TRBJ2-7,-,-,CASSRVGGDEQYF,TGTGCCAGCAGCCGCGTAGGGGGTGACGAGCAGTACTTC
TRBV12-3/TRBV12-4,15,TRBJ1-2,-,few,CASSFHREAEGGYTF,TGTGCCAGCAGTTTCCACCGGGAGGCGGAGGGTGGCTACACCTTC
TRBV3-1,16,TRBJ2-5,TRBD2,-,CASSQERTSGERTQYF,TGTGCCAGCAGCCAAGAGAGGACTAGCGGGGAACGGACCCAGTACTTC
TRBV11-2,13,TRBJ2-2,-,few,CASTFVSTGELFF,TGTGCCAGCACCTTCGTGAGCACCGGGGAGCTGTTTTTT
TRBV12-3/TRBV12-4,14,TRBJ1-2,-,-,CASTPGLLQGNYTF,TGTGCCAGCACCCCGGGGCTACTACAGGGAAACTACACCTTC
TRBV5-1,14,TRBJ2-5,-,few,CASRVSNRENEQYF,TGCGCCAGCAGGGTCTCGAACAGGGAAAATGAGCAGTACTTC
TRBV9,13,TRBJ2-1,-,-,CASSLSVDDEQFF,TGTGCCAGCAGCCTCTCGGTGGACGACGAGCAGTTCTTC
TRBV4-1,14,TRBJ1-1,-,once,CASSQVQQNTEAFF,TGCGCCAGCAGCCAAGTACAGCAGAACACTGAAGCTTTCTTT
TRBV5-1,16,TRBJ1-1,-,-,CASSLEGSGGGTEAFF,TGCGCCAGCAGCTTGGAAGGTTCCGGGGGGGGCACTGAAGCTTTCTTT
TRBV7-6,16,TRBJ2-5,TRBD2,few,CASSLAETSWIGEQYF,TGTGCCAGCAGCTTAGCGGAGACTAGCTGGATAGGGGAGCAGTACTTC
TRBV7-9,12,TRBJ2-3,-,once,CAGSLHGATQYF,TGTGCCGGCAGCTTACATGGGGCTACGCAGTATTTT
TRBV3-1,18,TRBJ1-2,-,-,CASSQGTDRLHSNYGHTF,TGTGCCAGCAGCCAAGGGACGGACAGACTACATTCTAACTATGGCCACACCTTC
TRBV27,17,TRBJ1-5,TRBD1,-,CASRLTGTGAPRGPQHF,TGTGCCAGCAGGCTTACCGGGACAGGGGCCCCGAGAGGGCCCCAGCATTTT
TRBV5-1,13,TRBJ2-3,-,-,CASSRDARDTQYF,TGCGCCAGCAGCCGTGATGCGAGAGATACGCAGTATTTT
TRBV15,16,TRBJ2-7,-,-,CATSRGIRGPYNEQYF,TGTGCCACCAGCAGAGGGATCAGGGGACCTTACAATGAGCAGTACTTC